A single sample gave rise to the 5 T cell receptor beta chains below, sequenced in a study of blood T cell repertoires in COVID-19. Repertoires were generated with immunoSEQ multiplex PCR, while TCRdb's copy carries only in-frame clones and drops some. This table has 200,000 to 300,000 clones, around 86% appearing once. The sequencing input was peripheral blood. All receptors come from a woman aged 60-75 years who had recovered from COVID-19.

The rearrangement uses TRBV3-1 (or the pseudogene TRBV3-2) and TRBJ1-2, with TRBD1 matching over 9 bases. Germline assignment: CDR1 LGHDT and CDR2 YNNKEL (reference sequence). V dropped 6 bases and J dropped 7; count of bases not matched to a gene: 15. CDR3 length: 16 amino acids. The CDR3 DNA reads TGTGCCAGCAGGGCGAGACTGGGGACAGGGTGGGGTGGCTACACCTTC. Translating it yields CASRARLGTGWGGYTF.

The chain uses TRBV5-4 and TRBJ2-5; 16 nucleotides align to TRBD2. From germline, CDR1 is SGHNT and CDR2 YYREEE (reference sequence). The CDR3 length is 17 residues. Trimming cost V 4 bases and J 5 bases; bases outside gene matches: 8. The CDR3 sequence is CASSAGTSGGAGETQYF. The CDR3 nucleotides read TGTGCCAGCAGCGCCGGGACTAGCGGGGGGGCCGGGGAGACCCAGTACTTC.

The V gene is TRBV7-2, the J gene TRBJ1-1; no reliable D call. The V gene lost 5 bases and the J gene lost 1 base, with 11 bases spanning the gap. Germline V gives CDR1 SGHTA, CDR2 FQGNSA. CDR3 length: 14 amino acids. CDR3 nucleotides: TGTGCCAGCAGCCTCTCGCGGCGGAACACTGAAGCTTTCTTT. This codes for CASSLSRRNTEAFF.

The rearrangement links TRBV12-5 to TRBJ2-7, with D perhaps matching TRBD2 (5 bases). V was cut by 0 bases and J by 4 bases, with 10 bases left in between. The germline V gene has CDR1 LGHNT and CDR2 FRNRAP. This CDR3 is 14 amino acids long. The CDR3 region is CASGLVPGGYEQYF. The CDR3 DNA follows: TGTGCTAGTGGTTTGGTACCGGGCGGGTACGAGCAGTACTTC.

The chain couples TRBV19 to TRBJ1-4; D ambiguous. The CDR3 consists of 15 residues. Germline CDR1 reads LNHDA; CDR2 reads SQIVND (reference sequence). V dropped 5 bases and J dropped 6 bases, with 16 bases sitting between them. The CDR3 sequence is CASSARPLLDEKLFF. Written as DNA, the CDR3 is TGTGCCAGTAGTGCAAGACCGCTCCTAGATGAAAAACTGTTTTTT.